The rows below give T cell receptor beta chains drawn from one sample of a study of T cell responses to AZD1222 COVID-19 vaccine. Profiling relied on immunoSEQ multiplex PCR, and the TCRdb table lists in-frame clones only, not all of them. The sample records more than 250,000 clones, approximately 93% being singletons. The sample in question was peripheral blood, obtained on day 0 of AZD1222 vaccination. All receptors come from an adult in good health. CDR3s include the opening cysteine and the closing phenylalanine or tryptophan. Fields, in order: CDR3 length, V gene, D gene, clone size, J gene, CDR3 protein, CDR3 DNA. D genes are given only for firm matches. Size is omitted from some rows. Given values are once, few, many or a class for expanded clones.

length: 14
V: TRBV4-1
D: -
size: -
J: TRBJ2-5
CDR3: CASSQDKAGETQYF
DNA: TGCGCCAGCAGCCAAGATAAGGCGGGAGAGACCCAGTACTTC

length: 15
V: TRBV6-2/TRBV6-3
D: -
size: -
J: TRBJ2-1
CDR3: CASSYGEVNLDEQFF
DNA: TGTGCCAGCAGTTACGGGGAGGTGAACCTCGATGAGCAGTTCTTC

length: 11
V: TRBV19
D: -
size: -
J: TRBJ1-1
CDR3: CASIGSTEAFF
DNA: TGTGCCAGTATAGGGTCCACTGAAGCTTTCTTT

length: 14
V: TRBV30
D: TRBD2
size: -
J: TRBJ2-7
CDR3: CAWSQWEGHYEQYF
DNA: TGTGCCTGGAGTCAATGGGAGGGCCACTACGAGCAGTACTTC

length: 14
V: TRBV6-5
D: TRBD1
size: -
J: TRBJ2-2
CDR3: CASRRDRVTGELFF
DNA: TGTGCCAGCAGAAGGGACAGGGTAACCGGGGAGCTGTTTTTT

length: 15
V: TRBV28
D: -
size: -
J: TRBJ1-5
CDR3: CASSLGQGWDQPQHF
DNA: TGTGCCAGCAGTTTAGGGCAGGGGTGGGATCAGCCCCAGCATTTT

length: 13
V: TRBV10-3
D: TRBD2
size: -
J: TRBJ2-1
CDR3: CATLAGAYNEQFF
DNA: TGTGCCACGCTAGCGGGAGCGTACAATGAGCAGTTCTTC

length: 14
V: TRBV7-3
D: -
size: -
J: TRBJ2-1
CDR3: CASSLGPRDNEQFF
DNA: TGTGCCAGCAGCTTAGGACCGCGGGACAATGAGCAGTTCTTC

length: 14
V: TRBV10-3
D: -
size: -
J: TRBJ1-4
CDR3: CAISESGGNEKLFF
DNA: TGTGCCATCAGTGAGTCGGGGGGTAATGAAAAACTGTTTTTT

length: 14
V: TRBV19
D: -
size: -
J: TRBJ2-7
CDR3: CASSPPGQSYEQYF
DNA: TGTGCCAGTAGCCCCCCGGGACAATCCTACGAGCAGTACTTC

length: 11
V: TRBV29-1
D: TRBD2
size: -
J: TRBJ2-7
CDR3: CSVEVGGSLYF
DNA: TGCAGCGTTGAGGTGGGCGGGAGCCTGTACTTC

length: 14
V: TRBV20-1
D: -
size: -
J: TRBJ2-6
CDR3: CSASSDSGANVLTF
DNA: TGCAGTGCTAGTTCGGACTCTGGGGCCAACGTCCTGACTTTC

length: 16
V: TRBV5-4
D: -
size: -
J: TRBJ1-1
CDR3: CASSPPLGEVNTEAFF
DNA: TGTGCCAGCAGCCCCCCCCTCGGGGAGGTGAACACTGAAGCTTTCTTT

length: 15
V: TRBV5-1
D: -
size: -
J: TRBJ2-3
CDR3: CASSLEGAGADTQYF
DNA: TGCGCCAGCAGCTTGGAGGGGGCGGGGGCAGATACGCAGTATTTT

length: 12
V: TRBV5-1
D: -
size: once
J: TRBJ2-7
CDR3: CASRGLGVEQYF
DNA: TGCGCCAGCAGAGGGTTGGGGGTCGAGCAGTACTTC

length: 13
V: TRBV20-1
D: -
size: once
J: TRBJ2-5
CDR3: CSASPPAGETQYF
DNA: TGCAGTGCGAGTCCCCCAGCAGGGGAGACCCAGTACTTC

length: 14
V: TRBV5-4
D: TRBD1
size: -
J: TRBJ1-1
CDR3: CASSLQGRHTEAFF
DNA: TGTGCCAGCAGCTTACAGGGGCGACACACTGAAGCTTTCTTT

length: 16
V: TRBV30
D: -
size: -
J: TRBJ1-6
CDR3: CAWSVRVGQGGSPLHF
DNA: TGTGCCTGGAGTGTAAGGGTCGGTCAGGGCGGTTCACCCCTCCACTTT

length: 13
V: TRBV7-3
D: TRBD2
size: -
J: TRBJ2-5
CDR3: CASSLGGRETQYF
DNA: TGTGCCAGCAGCTTAGGCGGGAGAGAGACCCAGTACTTC

length: 14
V: TRBV4-3
D: -
size: -
J: TRBJ2-3
CDR3: CASSQRRATDTQYF
DNA: TGCGCCAGCAGCCAACGACGAGCTACAGATACGCAGTATTTT

length: 13
V: TRBV28
D: -
size: -
J: TRBJ1-2
CDR3: CASRQGTGRDYTF
DNA: TGTGCCAGCAGACAAGGTACAGGGAGGGACTACACCTTC

length: 11
V: TRBV21-1
D: -
size: -
J: TRBJ2-7
CDR3: CATDSLYEQYF
DNA: TGTGCCACCGACAGTCTCTACGAGCAGTACTTC

length: 14
V: TRBV28
D: -
size: -
J: TRBJ1-1
CDR3: CASTSLTRGAEAFF
DNA: TGTGCCAGCACCTCTCTCACACGCGGGGCTGAAGCTTTCTTT

length: 12
V: TRBV11-2
D: -
size: -
J: TRBJ1-2
CDR3: CASSLIDNGYTF
DNA: TGTGCCAGCAGCTTAATAGATAATGGCTACACCTTC

length: 14
V: TRBV28
D: -
size: once
J: TRBJ2-7
CDR3: CASSLPDRGKEQYF
DNA: TGTGCCAGCAGTTTACCTGACCGGGGGAAGGAGCAGTACTTC

length: 14
V: TRBV2
D: -
size: once
J: TRBJ1-5
CDR3: CASRLGGGNQPQHF
DNA: TGTGCCAGCAGGCTAGGTGGGGGGAATCAGCCCCAGCATTTT

length: 14
V: TRBV7-9
D: -
size: -
J: TRBJ1-5
CDR3: CASSRLAPDQPQHF
DNA: TGTGCCAGCAGCCGCTTGGCCCCAGATCAGCCCCAGCATTTT

length: 14
V: TRBV7-2
D: -
size: -
J: TRBJ2-3
CDR3: CASSLARSTDTQYF
DNA: TGTGCCAGCAGCTTAGCTAGGAGCACAGATACGCAGTATTTT

length: 12
V: TRBV3-1/TRBV3-2
D: TRBD2
size: -
J: TRBJ2-2
CDR3: CGSGMATGELFF
DNA: TGTGGCAGCGGGATGGCTACCGGGGAGCTGTTTTTT

length: 17
V: TRBV30
D: TRBD1
size: -
J: TRBJ1-3
CDR3: CAWSGFGTGGSGNTIYF
DNA: TGTGCCTGGAGTGGCTTCGGGACAGGGGGCTCTGGAAACACCATATATTTT

length: 14
V: TRBV18
D: -
size: -
J: TRBJ2-2
CDR3: CASSPALETGELFF
DNA: TGTGCCAGCTCACCAGCTCTAGAGACCGGGGAGCTGTTTTTT

length: 13
V: TRBV3-1/TRBV3-2
D: -
size: -
J: TRBJ2-5
CDR3: CASSQDSEETQYF
DNA: TGTGCCAGCAGCCAAGATTCGGAAGAGACCCAGTACTTC

length: 15
V: TRBV5-1
D: TRBD2
size: -
J: TRBJ2-7
CDR3: CASSLAGGGNYEQYF
DNA: TGCGCCAGCAGCTTGGCCGGGGGGGGGAATTACGAGCAGTACTTC

length: 13
V: TRBV7-8
D: -
size: -
J: TRBJ1-2
CDR3: CASSLRINYGYTF
DNA: TGTGCCAGCAGCTTACGGATTAACTATGGCTACACCTTC

length: 13
V: TRBV28
D: TRBD1
size: -
J: TRBJ1-2
CDR3: CASSFGDRSGYTF
DNA: TGTGCCAGCAGCTTCGGGGACAGAAGTGGCTACACCTTC

length: 13
V: TRBV2
D: -
size: once
J: TRBJ1-1
CDR3: CASTQAGNTEAFF
DNA: TGTGCCAGCACCCAAGCCGGTAACACTGAAGCTTTCTTT

length: 14
V: TRBV3-1/TRBV3-2
D: -
size: -
J: TRBJ1-1
CDR3: CASSQMGGRTEAFF
DNA: TGTGCCAGCAGCCAAATGGGAGGGAGGACTGAAGCTTTCTTT

length: 15
V: TRBV27
D: TRBD1
size: -
J: TRBJ1-5
CDR3: CASSPGTGPNQPQHF
DNA: TGTGCCAGCAGCCCCGGGACAGGCCCCAATCAGCCCCAGCATTTT

length: 15
V: TRBV15
D: -
size: -
J: TRBJ1-4
CDR3: CATSRETGIREKLFF
DNA: TGTGCCACCAGCAGAGAAACAGGGATTCGTGAAAAACTGTTTTTT

length: 15
V: TRBV3-1/TRBV3-2
D: -
size: -
J: TRBJ2-7
CDR3: CASSQGSRASPEQYF
DNA: TGTGCCAGCAGCCAAGGATCTAGGGCGTCACCCGAGCAGTACTTC

length: 15
V: TRBV19
D: TRBD1
size: -
J: TRBJ1-5
CDR3: CASSILGTGNQPQHF
DNA: TGTGCCAGTAGTATTCTGGGGACAGGGAATCAGCCCCAGCATTTT

length: 15
V: TRBV9
D: TRBD2
size: -
J: TRBJ2-2
CDR3: CASSVRPSGGGELFF
DNA: TGTGCCAGCAGCGTACGTCCTAGCGGGGGCGGGGAGCTGTTTTTT

length: 12
V: TRBV6-5
D: -
size: once
J: TRBJ1-4
CDR3: CASRRTGGLLFF
DNA: TGTGCCAGCAGGCGAACTGGGGGCCTACTGTTTTTT

length: 16
V: TRBV24-1
D: -
size: -
J: TRBJ2-1
CDR3: CATSDFSPGKDNEQFF
DNA: TGTGCCACCAGTGATTTTTCCCCTGGGAAAGACAATGAGCAGTTCTTC

length: 14
V: TRBV3-1/TRBV3-2
D: -
size: -
J: TRBJ2-2
CDR3: CASSQSVNTGELFF
DNA: TGTGCCAGCAGCCAATCAGTGAACACCGGGGAGCTGTTTTTT

length: 16
V: TRBV21-1
D: -
size: -
J: TRBJ2-1
CDR3: CASSKVEGTTYNEQFF
DNA: TGTGCCAGCAGCAAAGTTGAGGGCACCACCTACAATGAGCAGTTCTTC

length: 14
V: TRBV3-1/TRBV3-2
D: -
size: -
J: TRBJ1-5
CDR3: CASSPGVENQPQHF
DNA: TGTGCCAGCAGCCCGGGGGTCGAGAATCAGCCCCAGCATTTT

length: 14
V: TRBV5-1
D: TRBD1
size: -
J: TRBJ2-5
CDR3: CANSSGQGQETQYF
DNA: TGCGCCAACAGCTCGGGACAGGGCCAAGAGACCCAGTACTTC

length: 14
V: TRBV25-1
D: -
size: -
J: TRBJ2-7
CDR3: CASRDSDSRNEQYF
DNA: TGTGCCAGCAGGGACTCGGACAGTAGGAACGAGCAGTACTTC

length: 15
V: TRBV6-2/TRBV6-3
D: TRBD1
size: once
J: TRBJ2-7
CDR3: CASSVKGTGKYEQYF
DNA: TGTGCCAGCAGTGTAAAAGGGACAGGGAAGTACGAGCAGTACTTC

length: 12
V: TRBV30
D: -
size: -
J: TRBJ2-7
CDR3: CAWTSGLYEQYF
DNA: TGTGCCTGGACTTCGGGCCTTTACGAGCAGTACTTC

length: 13
V: TRBV18
D: -
size: -
J: TRBJ2-7
CDR3: CASSPGTNYEQYF
DNA: TGTGCCAGCTCACCCGGGACAAACTACGAGCAGTACTTC

length: 12
V: TRBV7-3
D: -
size: -
J: TRBJ1-2
CDR3: CASSLGGYGYTF
DNA: TGTGCCAGCAGCTTAGGGGGCTATGGCTACACCTTC

length: 14
V: TRBV19
D: TRBD1
size: -
J: TRBJ1-1
CDR3: CASSLWTGDTEAFF
DNA: TGTGCCAGTAGTCTCTGGACAGGGGACACTGAAGCTTTCTTT

length: 11
V: TRBV7-2
D: -
size: -
J: TRBJ1-1
CDR3: CASSPYTEAFF
DNA: TGTGCCAGCAGCCCTTACACTGAAGCTTTCTTT

length: 14
V: TRBV5-4
D: -
size: once
J: TRBJ2-7
CDR3: CASSIQGSLYEQYF
DNA: TGTGCCAGCAGCATACAGGGCTCCCTCTACGAGCAGTACTTC

length: 13
V: TRBV2
D: -
size: once
J: TRBJ2-7
CDR3: CASNLVRGTEQYF
DNA: TGTGCCAGCAACCTAGTTCGGGGAACCGAGCAGTACTTC

length: 17
V: TRBV5-8
D: TRBD1
size: -
J: TRBJ1-5
CDR3: CASSFEQGSWGDQPQHF
DNA: TGTGCCAGCAGCTTCGAACAGGGGAGTTGGGGCGATCAGCCCCAGCATTTT

length: 12
V: TRBV28
D: -
size: -
J: TRBJ1-2
CDR3: CASSLSGGGYTF
DNA: TGTGCCAGCAGTTTATCCGGCGGAGGCTACACCTTC